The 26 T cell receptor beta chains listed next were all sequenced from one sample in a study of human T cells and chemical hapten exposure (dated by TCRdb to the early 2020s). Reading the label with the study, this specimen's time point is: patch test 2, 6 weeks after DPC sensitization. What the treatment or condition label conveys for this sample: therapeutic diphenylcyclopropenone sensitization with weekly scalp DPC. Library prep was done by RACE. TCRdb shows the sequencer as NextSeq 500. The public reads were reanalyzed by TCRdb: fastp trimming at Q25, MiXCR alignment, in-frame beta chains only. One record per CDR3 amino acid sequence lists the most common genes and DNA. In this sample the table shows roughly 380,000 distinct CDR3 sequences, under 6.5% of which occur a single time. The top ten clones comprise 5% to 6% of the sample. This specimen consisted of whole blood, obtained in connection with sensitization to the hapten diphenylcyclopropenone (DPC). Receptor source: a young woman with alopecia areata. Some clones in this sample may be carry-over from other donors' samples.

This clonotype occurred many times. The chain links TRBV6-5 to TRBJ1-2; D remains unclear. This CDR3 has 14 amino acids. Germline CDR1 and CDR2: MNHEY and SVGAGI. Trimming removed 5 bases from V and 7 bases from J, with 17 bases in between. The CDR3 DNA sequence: TGTGCCAGCAGTCCCAAAGTCCCCCTGGCTGGCTACACCTTC. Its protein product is CASSPKVPLAGYTF.

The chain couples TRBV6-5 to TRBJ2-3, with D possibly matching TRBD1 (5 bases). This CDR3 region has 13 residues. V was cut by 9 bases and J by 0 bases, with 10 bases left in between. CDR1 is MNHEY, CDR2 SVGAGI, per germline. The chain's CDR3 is CASRDRSTDTQYF. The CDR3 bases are TGTGCCAGTAGAGACAGAAGCACAGATACGCAGTATTTT.

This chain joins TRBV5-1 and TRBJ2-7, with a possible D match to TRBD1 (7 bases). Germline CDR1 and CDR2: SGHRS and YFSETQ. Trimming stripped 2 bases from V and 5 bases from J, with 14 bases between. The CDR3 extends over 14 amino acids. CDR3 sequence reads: CASSFRGAGNEQYF. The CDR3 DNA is TGCGCCAGCAGCTTCAGGGGGGCCGGGAACGAGCAGTACTTC.

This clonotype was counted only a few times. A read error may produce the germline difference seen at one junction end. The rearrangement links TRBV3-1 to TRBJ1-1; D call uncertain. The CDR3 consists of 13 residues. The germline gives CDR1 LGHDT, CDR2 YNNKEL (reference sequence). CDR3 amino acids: CASSQVGNAEAFF. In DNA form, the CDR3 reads TGTGCCAGCAGCCAAGTGGGGAACGCTGAAGCTTTCTTT.

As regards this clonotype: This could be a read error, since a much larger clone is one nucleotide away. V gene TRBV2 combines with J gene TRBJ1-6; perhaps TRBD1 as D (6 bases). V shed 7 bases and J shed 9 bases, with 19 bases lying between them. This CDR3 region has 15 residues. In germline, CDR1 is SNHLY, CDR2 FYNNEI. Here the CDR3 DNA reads TGTGCCAGCACCAACAGGAGAGGGGGAGTTTCACCCCTCCACTTT. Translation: CASTNRRGGVSPLHF. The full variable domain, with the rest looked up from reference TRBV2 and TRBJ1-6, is EPEVTQTPSHQVTQMGQEVILRCVPISNHLYFYWYRQILGQKVEFLVSFYNNEISEKSEIFDDQFSVERPDGSNFTLKIRSTKLEDSAMYFCASTNRRGGVSPLHFGNGTRLTVT.

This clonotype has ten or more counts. CDR3 DNA: TGTGCCACCAGTGATTCCGGGACACCCACAGATACGCAGTATTTT. As protein: CATSDSGTPTDTQYF. The rearrangement joins TRBV24-1 to TRBJ2-3; D perhaps matches TRBD1 (6 bases). Trimming left V 2 bases short and J 2 bases short, with 10 bases between. Germline CDR1 reads KGHDR; CDR2 reads SFDVKD. CDR3 length: 15 residues.

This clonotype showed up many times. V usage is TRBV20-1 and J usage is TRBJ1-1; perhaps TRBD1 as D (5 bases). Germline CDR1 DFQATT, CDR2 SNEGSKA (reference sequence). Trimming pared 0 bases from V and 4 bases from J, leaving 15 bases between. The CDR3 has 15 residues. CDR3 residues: CSARDKRERGTEAFF. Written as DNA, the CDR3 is TGCAGTGCTAGAGATAAGAGGGAAAGGGGCACTGAAGCTTTCTTT.

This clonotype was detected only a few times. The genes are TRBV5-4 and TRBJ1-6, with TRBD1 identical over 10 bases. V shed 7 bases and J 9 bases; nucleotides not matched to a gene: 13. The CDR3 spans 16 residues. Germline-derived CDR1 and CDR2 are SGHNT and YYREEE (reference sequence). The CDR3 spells CASSSHVTGGRSPLHF. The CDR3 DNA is TGTGCCAGCTCCTCTCATGTGACAGGGGGCCGTTCACCCCTCCACTTT. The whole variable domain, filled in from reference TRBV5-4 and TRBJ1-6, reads ETGVTQSPTHLIKTRGQQVTLRCSSQSGHNTVSWYQQALGQGPQFIFQYYREEENGRGNFPPRFSGLQFPNYSSELNVNALELDDSALYLCASSSHVTGGRSPLHFGNGTRLTVT.

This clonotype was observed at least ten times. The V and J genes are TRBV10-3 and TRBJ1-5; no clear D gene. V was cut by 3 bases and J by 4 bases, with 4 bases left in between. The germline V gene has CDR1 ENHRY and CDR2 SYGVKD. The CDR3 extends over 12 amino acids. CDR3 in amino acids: CAISDPNQPQHF. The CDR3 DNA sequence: TGTGCCATCAGTGACCCTAATCAGCCCCAGCATTTT.

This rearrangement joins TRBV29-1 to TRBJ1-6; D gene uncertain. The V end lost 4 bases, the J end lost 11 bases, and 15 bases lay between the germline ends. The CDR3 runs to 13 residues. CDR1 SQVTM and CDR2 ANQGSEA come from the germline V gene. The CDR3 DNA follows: TGCAGCGTTGTGTTCCAGGTGGGAACACCCCTCCACTTT. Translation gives CSVVFQVGTPLHF.

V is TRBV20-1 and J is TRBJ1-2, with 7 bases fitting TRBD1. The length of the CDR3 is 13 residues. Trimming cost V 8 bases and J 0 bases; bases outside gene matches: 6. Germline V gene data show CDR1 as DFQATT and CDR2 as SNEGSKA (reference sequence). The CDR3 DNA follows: TGCAGTAGGCAGGGACAGTCTAACTATGGCTACACCTTC. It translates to CSRQGQSNYGYTF.

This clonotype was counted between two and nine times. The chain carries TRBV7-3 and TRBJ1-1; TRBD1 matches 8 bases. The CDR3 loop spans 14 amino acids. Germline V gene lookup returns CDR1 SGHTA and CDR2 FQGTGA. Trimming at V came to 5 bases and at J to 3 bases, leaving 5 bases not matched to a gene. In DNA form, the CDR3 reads TGTGCCAGCAGCGCCAGGGGGCGCGACACTGAAGCTTTCTTT. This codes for CASSARGRDTEAFF.

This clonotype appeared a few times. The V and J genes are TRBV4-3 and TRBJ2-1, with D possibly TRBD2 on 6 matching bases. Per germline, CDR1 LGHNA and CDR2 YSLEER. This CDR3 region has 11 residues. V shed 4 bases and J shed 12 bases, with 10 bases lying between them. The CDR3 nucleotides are TGCGCCAGCAGCCGGGCGGGGATGCAGTTCTTC. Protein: CASSRAGMQFF.

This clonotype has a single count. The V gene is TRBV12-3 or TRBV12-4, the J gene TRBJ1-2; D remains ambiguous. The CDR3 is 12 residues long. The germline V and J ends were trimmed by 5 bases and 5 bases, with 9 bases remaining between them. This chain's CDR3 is CASSLLGYGYTF. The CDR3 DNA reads TGTGCCAGCAGTCTCCTGGGATATGGCTACACCTTC.

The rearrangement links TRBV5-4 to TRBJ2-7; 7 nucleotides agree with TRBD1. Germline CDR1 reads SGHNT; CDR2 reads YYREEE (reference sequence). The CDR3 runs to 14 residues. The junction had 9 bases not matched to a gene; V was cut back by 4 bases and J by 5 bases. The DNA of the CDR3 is TGTGCCAGCAGCCTTCCGACAGGGAGAAACGAGCAGTACTTC. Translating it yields CASSLPTGRNEQYF.

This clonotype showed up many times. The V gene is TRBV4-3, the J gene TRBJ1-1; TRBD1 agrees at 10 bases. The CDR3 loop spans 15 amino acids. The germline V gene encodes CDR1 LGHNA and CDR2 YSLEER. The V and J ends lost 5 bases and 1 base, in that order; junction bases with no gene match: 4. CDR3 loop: CASSSGQGWNTEAFF. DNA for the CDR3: TGCGCCAGCAGCTCGGGACAGGGGTGGAACACTGAAGCTTTCTTT.

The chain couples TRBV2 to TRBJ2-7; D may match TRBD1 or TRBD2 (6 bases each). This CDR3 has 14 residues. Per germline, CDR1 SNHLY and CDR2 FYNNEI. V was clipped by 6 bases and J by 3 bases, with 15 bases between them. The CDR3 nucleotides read TGTGCCAGCAGCGTGCCGGAGGGGGTCTACGAGCAGTACTTC. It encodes CASSVPEGVYEQYF.

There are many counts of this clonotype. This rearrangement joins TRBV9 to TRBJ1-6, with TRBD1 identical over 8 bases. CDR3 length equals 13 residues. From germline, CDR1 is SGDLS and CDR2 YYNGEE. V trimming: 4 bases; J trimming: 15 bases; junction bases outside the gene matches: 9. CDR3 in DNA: TGTGCCAGCAGCATGGACAGGGCCGGTCTCCTCCACTTT. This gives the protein CASSMDRAGLLHF.

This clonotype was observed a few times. CDR3 sequence: CAIGPETQYF. The CDR3 bases are TGTGCCATCGGTCCAGAGACCCAGTACTTC. The J gene is TRBJ2-5, the V gene TRBV6-1, with D unresolved. Trimming cost V 10 bases and J 4 bases, with 7 bases left between them. The germline V gene has CDR1 MNHNS and CDR2 SASEGT. The CDR3 consists of 10 residues.

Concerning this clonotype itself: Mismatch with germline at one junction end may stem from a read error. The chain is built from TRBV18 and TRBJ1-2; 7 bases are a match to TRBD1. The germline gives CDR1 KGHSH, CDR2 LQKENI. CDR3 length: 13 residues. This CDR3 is CASSPDREYGYAF. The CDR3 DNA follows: TGTGCCAGCTCCCCTGACAGGGAGTATGGCTACGCCTTC.

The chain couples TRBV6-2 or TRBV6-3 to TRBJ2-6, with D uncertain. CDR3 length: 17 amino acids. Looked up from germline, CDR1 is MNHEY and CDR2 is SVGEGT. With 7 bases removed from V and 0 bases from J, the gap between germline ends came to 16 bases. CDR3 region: CASNTRQFSSGANVLTF. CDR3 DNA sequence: TGTGCCAGCAACACGCGGCAGTTCAGCTCTGGGGCCAACGTCCTGACTTTC.

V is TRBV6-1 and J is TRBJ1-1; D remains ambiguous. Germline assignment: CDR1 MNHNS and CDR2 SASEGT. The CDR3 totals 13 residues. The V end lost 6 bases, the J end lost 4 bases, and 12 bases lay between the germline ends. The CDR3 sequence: CASSKVSVTEAFF. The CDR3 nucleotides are TGTGCCAGCAGCAAAGTCTCGGTCACTGAAGCTTTCTTT.

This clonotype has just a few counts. The CDR3 DNA is TGTGCCAGCAGTCAACACAGCACAGATACGCAGTATTTT. The encoded protein is CASSQHSTDTQYF. The genes are TRBV27 and TRBJ2-3; D unresolved. V dropped 5 bases and J dropped 0 bases, with 6 bases sitting between them. The CDR3 has 13 amino acids. The germline CDR1 and CDR2 sequences are MNHEY and SMNVEV (reference sequence).

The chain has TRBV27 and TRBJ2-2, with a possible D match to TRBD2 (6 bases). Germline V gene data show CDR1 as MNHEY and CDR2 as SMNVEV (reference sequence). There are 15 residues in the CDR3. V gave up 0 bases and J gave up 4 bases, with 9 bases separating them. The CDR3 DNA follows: TGTGCCAGCAGTTTATCGGCTAGCGCCACCGGGGAGCTGTTTTTT. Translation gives CASSLSASATGELFF.

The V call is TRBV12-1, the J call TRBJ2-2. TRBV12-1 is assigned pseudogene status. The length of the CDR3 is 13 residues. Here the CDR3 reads CASSQPRTGELFF. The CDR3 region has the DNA TGTGCCAGCAGCCAACCCAGAACCGGGGAGCTGTTTTTT.

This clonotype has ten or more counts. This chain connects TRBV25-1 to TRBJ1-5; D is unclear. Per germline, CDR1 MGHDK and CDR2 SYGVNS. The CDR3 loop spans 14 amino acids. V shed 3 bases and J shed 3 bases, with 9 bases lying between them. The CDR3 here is CASSEMTDNQPQHF. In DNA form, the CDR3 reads TGTGCCAGCAGTGAGATGACCGACAATCAGCCCCAGCATTTT.